The clone carrying this TCR beta chain was counted at least ten times. The CDR3 runs to 13 residues. CDR1 SGHTA and CDR2 FQGNSA come from the germline V gene. V dropped 2 bases and J dropped 1 base, with 5 bases sitting between them. TCRdb reprocessed the RT-PCR reads via MiXCR and lists one record per CDR3 protein. The sample gives approximately 490,000 distinct CDR3 sequences, around 7.9% of which show up once; over 10% is in the top ten. This sample stems from a study of response to subunit inactivated influenza vaccine. This chain connects TRBV7-2 to TRBJ1-1; no clear D. The sequence was obtained from a man aged 50-75 years who received an inactivated influenza vaccine. This sample comprised PBMCs from blood, obtained about 23 months after vaccination. CDR3 coding DNA: TGTGCCAGCAGCTTACACGAGAACACTGAAGCTTTCTTT. This translates into CASSLHENTEAFF.